These 14 T cell receptor beta chains came from one sample sequenced in a study of human T cells and chemical hapten exposure. TCRdb re-called the RACE reads through MiXCR, storing one row per CDR3 protein. In the table there are about 120,000 distinct CDR3 sequences, around an eighth of which are singletons. Time point noted: pre-sensitization, week 0. The treatment is: therapeutic diphenylcyclopropenone sensitization with weekly scalp DPC. This sample comprised whole blood, obtained in connection with sensitization to the hapten diphenylcyclopropenone (DPC). The receptors come from a woman in her late teens or twenties with alopecia areata. Some clones in this sample may be carry-over from other donors' samples.

Many counts were recorded for this clonotype. The chain employs TRBV12-3 or TRBV12-4 and TRBJ1-2; 10 positions match TRBD1. V shed 5 bases, J shed 3 bases, and the junction held 9 bases outside the gene matches. The CDR3 sequence is 16 residues long. CDR3 protein: CASSRQGAALYYGYTF. Written as DNA, the CDR3 is TGTGCCAGCAGTCGACAGGGGGCGGCCCTCTACTATGGCTACACCTTC.

This clonotype was observed a few times. V gene TRBV6-2 or TRBV6-3 combines with J gene TRBJ1-5; 8 positions match TRBD1. Germline CDR1 MNHEY, CDR2 SVGEGT. V shed 6 bases, J shed 3 bases, and the junction held 10 bases outside the gene matches. The CDR3 sequence is 16 residues long. The CDR3 region has the DNA TGTGCCAGCAGCCTAAAGAGGACAGGGACCAATCAGCCCCAGCATTTT. The encoded protein is CASSLKRTGTNQPQHF.

This clonotype was seen a few times. The chain combines TRBV7-9 with TRBJ1-1; no clear D gene. The CDR3 totals 12 residues. Per the germline V gene, CDR1 is SEHNR and CDR2 is FQNEAQ (reference sequence). V was shortened by 1 base and J by 7 bases, with 7 bases between the two germline ends. The CDR3 DNA reads TGTGCCAGCAGCTTAGGGACGGTTGAAGCTTTCTTT. Its translation is CASSLGTVEAFF.

V gene TRBV28 combines with J gene TRBJ1-2, with D possibly TRBD1 on 5 matching bases. The CDR3 is 13 residues long. V was shortened by 1 base and J by 5 bases, with 8 bases between the two germline ends. CDR1 is MDHEN and CDR2 is SYDVKM in the germline V gene. The CDR3 region is CASSLYRQYGYTF. The CDR3, as DNA: TGTGCCAGCAGTTTATACCGACAGTATGGCTACACCTTC.

The gene calls are TRBV29-1 and TRBJ2-3; D tentatively reads TRBD1 or TRBD2 (6 bases each). V was trimmed by 4 bases and J by 1 base, leaving 18 bases between them. This CDR3 has 16 amino acids. Looked up from germline, CDR1 is SQVTM and CDR2 is ANQGSEA. CDR3 coding DNA: TGCAGCGTTGGGGGGGCGGCTCAAGGCGGCACAGATACGCAGTATTTT. Its translation: CSVGGAAQGGTDTQYF.

The V gene is TRBV6-2 or TRBV6-3, the J gene TRBJ2-1; D is unclear. Germline CDR1 MNHEY, CDR2 SVGEGT. The CDR3 sequence is 14 residues long. V lost 2 bases and J 5 bases, leaving 10 bases between the germline ends. CDR3 in amino acids: CASSYPTSNNEQFF. The CDR3 DNA sequence: TGTGCCAGCAGTTACCCCACGTCAAACAATGAGCAGTTCTTC.

The chain uses TRBV7-9 and TRBJ2-7; D is perhaps TRBD2 (7 bases). Trimming pared 4 bases from V and 4 bases from J, leaving 14 bases between. Germline CDR1 and CDR2: SEHNR and FQNEAQ (reference sequence). This CDR3 region has 14 residues. The CDR3 sequence is CASSSGGRGYEQYF. CDR3 bases: TGTGCCAGCAGCTCCGGGGGGCGCGGGTACGAGCAGTACTTC.

V usage is TRBV6-2 or TRBV6-3 and J usage is TRBJ2-1, with 9 nucleotides matching TRBD1. CDR1 is MNHEY and CDR2 is SVGEGT in the germline V gene. This CDR3 comprises 15 residues. V lost 5 bases, J lost 8 bases, and 10 bases stayed unmatched. CDR3 DNA sequence: TGTGCCAGCAGTACAGGGGGCGAGGCTTGGGATGAGCAGTTCTTC. Encoded protein: CASSTGGEAWDEQFF.

The chain links TRBV14 to TRBJ1-4, with 9 bases matching TRBD1. Germline lookup yields CDR1 SGHDN and CDR2 FVKESK. This CDR3 is 16 amino acids long. The ends lost 2 bases at V and 7 bases at J; junction bases unmatched: 8. CDR3 residues: CASSQLLGQGSEKLFF. The DNA of the CDR3 is TGTGCCAGCAGCCAACTGCTGGGACAGGGAAGTGAAAAACTGTTTTTT.

In its sample, this clonotype was seen a few times. The V gene is TRBV12-3 or TRBV12-4, the J gene TRBJ1-1; 7 bases fit TRBD1. J gave up 4 bases and V 6 bases, and 8 bases lay outside the gene matches. The CDR3 length is 14 residues. The CDR3 loop reads CASRFDGTATEAFF. CDR3 nucleotides: TGTGCCAGCAGGTTCGACGGGACAGCCACTGAAGCTTTCTTT.

The chain joins TRBV7-2 to TRBJ2-3; a weak D match, TRBD1 (6 bases). There are 15 residues in the CDR3. The V gene lost 1 base and the J gene lost 4 bases, with 12 bases spanning the gap. From germline, CDR1 is SGHTA and CDR2 FQGNSA. The CDR3 coding sequence is TGTGCCAGCAGCTTAGGGCCTACAGGGCCAGATACGCAGTATTTT. Encoded protein: CASSLGPTGPDTQYF.

Only a few counts were recorded for this clonotype. The chain recombines TRBV6-5 with TRBJ1-6, with D possibly being TRBD1 (6 bases). Germline V gene lookup returns CDR1 MNHEY and CDR2 SVGAGI. The CDR3 has 15 residues. Trimming pared 7 bases from V and 7 bases from J, leaving 17 bases between. The CDR3 loop is CASKNRGHKNSPLHF. CDR3 in DNA: TGTGCCAGCAAAAATAGGGGACACAAAAATTCACCCCTCCACTTT.

This clonotype was detected ten times or more. The CDR3, as DNA: TGTGCCAGCAGCTTAGGTTTATCAGGGCGAGACCAGCCCCAGCATTTT. This sequence encodes CASSLGLSGRDQPQHF. The chain links TRBV7-9 to TRBJ1-5, with a tentative D call TRBD1 (5 bases). V shed 1 base and J shed 7 bases, with 17 bases lying between them. This CDR3 comprises 16 residues. CDR1 is SEHNR and CDR2 is FQNEAQ in the germline V gene (reference sequence).

The chain employs TRBV9 and TRBJ2-3; D call uncertain. Germline assignment: CDR1 SGDLS and CDR2 YYNGEE. The CDR3 is made up of 14 amino acids. V shed 1 base and J shed 2 bases, with 8 bases lying between them. CDR3 DNA: TGTGCCAGCAGCGTATTAGGCCACACAGATACGCAGTATTTT. It codes for CASSVLGHTDTQYF. Full variable domain (missing parts from reference TRBV9 and TRBJ2-3): DSGVTQTPKHLITATGQRVTLRCSPRSGDLSVYWYQQSLDQGLQFLIQYYNGEERAKGNILERFSAQQFPDLHSELNLSSLELGDSALYFCASSVLGHTDTQYFGPGTRLTVL.